This TCR beta chain was observed in a study of T cells in Graves' hyperthyroidism and ophthalmopathy. Study-wide results and caveats: In the blood, most expanded thyroid clonotypes above 0.001 appeared as well.

The investigators amplified TCR beta CDR3 regions from RNA transcripts. Primed by the HTBI set, a first-round RT-PCR was run on the TCR CDR3. TCRdb reanalysed the multiplex PCR reads using MiXCR and keeps one entry per CDR3 protein. The sample holds over 350,000 distinct CDR3 sequences, approximately 17% seen once. Diagnosis relied on clinical symptoms, serum thyroxine and TRAb, thyroid ultrasound and orbital computed tomography. This clonotype was recorded at least ten times. Its antigen remains unidentified. Per the germline V gene, CDR1 is DFQATT and CDR2 is SNEGSKA (reference sequence). This CDR3 contains 14 residues. V shed 3 bases and J shed 0 bases, with 9 bases lying between them.

The clonotype was recovered from a man aged 18 to 30 with Graves' ophthalmopathy. Material: blood. The chain is built from TRBV20-1 and TRBJ2-1; tentatively, D is TRBD2 (6 bases). CDR3 in DNA: TGCAGTGCTAGTCGGGGGAGCTCCTACAATGAGCAGTTCTTC. It encodes CSASRGSSYNEQFF.